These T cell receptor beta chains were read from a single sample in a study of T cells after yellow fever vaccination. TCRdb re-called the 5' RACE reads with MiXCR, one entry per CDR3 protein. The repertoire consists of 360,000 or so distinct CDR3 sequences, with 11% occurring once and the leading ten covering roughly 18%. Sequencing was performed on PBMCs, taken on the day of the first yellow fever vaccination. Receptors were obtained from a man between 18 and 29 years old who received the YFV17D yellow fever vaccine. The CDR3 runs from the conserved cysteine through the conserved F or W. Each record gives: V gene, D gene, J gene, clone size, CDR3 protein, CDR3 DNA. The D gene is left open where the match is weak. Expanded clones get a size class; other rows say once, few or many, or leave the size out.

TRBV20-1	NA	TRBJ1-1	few	CSASWAQGLNTEAFF	TGCAGTGCCTCCTGGGCGCAGGGGTTGAACACTGAAGCTTTCTTT
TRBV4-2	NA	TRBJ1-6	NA	CASSQVVSLNSPLHF	TGTGCCAGCAGCCAAGTAGTGTCCCTGAATTCACCCCTCCACTTT
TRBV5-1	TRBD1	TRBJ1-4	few	CASSVRGQGNEKLFF	TGCGCCAGCAGCGTACGGGGACAGGGGAATGAAAAACTGTTTTTT
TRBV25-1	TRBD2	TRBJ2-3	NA	CASSGLAVTDTQYF	TGTGCCAGCAGCGGGCTAGCGGTCACAGATACGCAGTATTTT
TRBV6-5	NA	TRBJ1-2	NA	CASSYSSQWGYGYTF	TGTGCCAGCAGTTACTCAAGTCAGTGGGGGTATGGCTACACCTTC
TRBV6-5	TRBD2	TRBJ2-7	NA	CASSSYSGGSYELYF	TGTGCCAGCAGTTCCTACTCCGGGGGGAGCTACGAGCTGTACTTC
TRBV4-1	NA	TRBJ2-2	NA	CASRPRGGLGTGELFF	TGCGCCAGCAGACCTAGGGGTGGATTGGGCACCGGGGAGCTGTTTTTT
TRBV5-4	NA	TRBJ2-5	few	CASSSPLGGQETQYF	TGTGCCAGCAGCTCCCCTCTAGGGGGGCAAGAGACCCAGTACTTC
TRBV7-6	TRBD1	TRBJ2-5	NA	CASSKDRYQETQYF	TGTGCCAGCAGCAAGGACAGGTACCAAGAGACCCAGTACTTC
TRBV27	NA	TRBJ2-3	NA	CASSPDWDPGADTQYF	TGTGCCAGCAGTCCAGACTGGGACCCTGGGGCAGATACGCAGTATTTT
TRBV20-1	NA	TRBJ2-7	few	CSANQALREQYF	TGCAGTGCTAATCAGGCTCTTCGAGAGCAGTACTTC
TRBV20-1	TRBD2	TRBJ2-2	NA	CSARDPRTSRLAGELFF	TGCAGTGCTAGAGACCCCCGGACTAGCCGTCTTGCCGGGGAGCTGTTTTTT
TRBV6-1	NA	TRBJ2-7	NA	CASSPTTGFSYEQYF	TGTGCCAGCAGTCCGACTACAGGTTTCTCCTACGAGCAGTACTTC
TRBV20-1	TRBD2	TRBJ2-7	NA	CSARGGGGAGEQYF	TGCAGTGCCAGAGGGGGCGGGGGGGCCGGTGAGCAGTACTTC